Listed below are T cell receptor beta chains from one sample, sequenced in a study of graft-versus-host responses after intestinal transplantation. Assay: immunoSEQ multiplex PCR; the TCRdb copy retains only in-frame clones and omits some. This table has some 79,000 clones, around 90% appearing once. No antigen is known for these receptors. The sample was unstimulated CD4+ T cells sorted from spleen or lymph node cells, taken before intestinal transplant. The origin of the receptors is a human donor who received an intestinal transplant. Each CDR3 is given with its conserved first and last residue. D genes are given only for firm matches. Part of the rows lack a size; the others show once, few, many or a class for expanded clones.

>TRBJ1-4|TRBV10-3|TRBD1|NA
CAISRDSGPATNEKLFF
TGTGCCATCAGCCGGGACAGCGGACCTGCAACTAATGAAAAACTGTTTTTT
>TRBJ1-1|TRBV18|NA|few
CASSPGEGGRTEAFF
TGTGCCAGCTCACCGGGGGAGGGAGGGAGGACTGAAGCTTTCTTT
>TRBJ2-1|TRBV2|NA|NA
CASSGNVIAEQFF
TGTGCCAGCTCCGGAAATGTCATAGCGGAGCAGTTCTTC
>TRBJ1-5|TRBV19|NA|NA
CASSILNSLNQPQHF
TGTGCCAGTAGTATACTCAACAGCCTCAATCAGCCCCAGCATTTT
>TRBJ1-2|TRBV28|TRBD1|NA
CASSPGQGYYGYTF
TGTGCCAGCAGTCCCGGACAGGGATACTATGGCTACACCTTC
>TRBJ1-3|TRBV28|NA|NA
CASNPPGARGNTIYF
TGTGCCAGCAATCCCCCAGGGGCACGTGGAAACACCATATATTTT
>TRBJ2-3|TRBV5-4|NA|NA
CASSPGQLDTQYF
TGTGCCAGCAGCCCTGGACAGTTAGATACGCAGTATTTT
>TRBJ2-1|TRBV4-2|NA|once
CASSQAGTSTNNEQFF
TGTGCCAGCAGCCAAGCCGGGACTTCCACCAACAATGAGCAGTTCTTC
>TRBJ1-2|TRBV6-5|NA|NA
CASSSQGGTSYGYTF
TGTGCCAGCAGTTCACAGGGTGGAACCTCCTATGGCTACACCTTC
>TRBJ1-5|TRBV19|NA|NA
CASSGQREQPQHF
TGTGCCAGTAGTGGGCAGAGGGAACAGCCCCAGCATTTT